This T cell receptor (beta chain) originates from a study of blood T cell repertoires in COVID-19. About the research overall: Sites across the United States, Italy and Spain contributed samples from acute and convalescent COVID-19. PBMCs, B-cell-depleted T cells, or T cells provided the cDNA or gDNA that made up the material.

This clone was found a few times. V was cut by 4 bases and J by 8 bases, with 11 bases left in between. The germline V gene has CDR1 GTSNPN and CDR2 SVGIG (reference sequence). This CDR3 spans 11 amino acids. Per the original data handling: Scientists estimated how many nucleated cells there were by amplifying reference gene primers. Assay used: immunoSEQ multiplex PCR; TCRdb lists only in-frame clones, some missing. D and trimming come from the DNA, and the V and J calls and clone size come from that table. The sample yields a few hundred thousand clones, under 90% seen once. This sequence originates from a woman aged 40 to 50 who had recovered from COVID-19. This chain joins TRBV30 and TRBJ1-2; D is possibly TRBD1 (5 bases). Material: peripheral blood. CDR3 sequence: CAWKGLRGYTF. The DNA of the CDR3 is TGTGCCTGGAAGGGACTGCGAGGCTACACCTTC.